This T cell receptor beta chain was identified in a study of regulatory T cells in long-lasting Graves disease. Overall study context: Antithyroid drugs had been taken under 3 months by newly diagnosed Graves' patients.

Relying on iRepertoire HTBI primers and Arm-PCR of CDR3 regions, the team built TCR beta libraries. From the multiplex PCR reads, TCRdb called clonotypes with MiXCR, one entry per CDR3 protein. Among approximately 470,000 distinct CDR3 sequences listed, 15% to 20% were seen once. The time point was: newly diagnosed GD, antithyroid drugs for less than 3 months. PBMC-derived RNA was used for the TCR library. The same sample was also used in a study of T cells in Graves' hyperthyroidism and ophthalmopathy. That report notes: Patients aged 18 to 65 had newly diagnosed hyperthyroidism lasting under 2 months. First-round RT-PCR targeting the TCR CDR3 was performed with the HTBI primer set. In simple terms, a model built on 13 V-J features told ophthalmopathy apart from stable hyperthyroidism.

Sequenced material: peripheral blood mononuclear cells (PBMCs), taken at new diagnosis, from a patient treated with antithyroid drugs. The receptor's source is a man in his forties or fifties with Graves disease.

The CDR3 DNA follows: TGTGCCAGCAGTGAACTTGGGACCCAGTACTTC. The encoded protein is CASSELGTQYF. The gene calls are TRBV2 and TRBJ2-5; D is unresolved. The CDR3 is 11 amino acids. V dropped 2 bases and J dropped 7 bases, with 5 bases sitting between them. Germline CDR1 reads SNHLY; CDR2 reads FYNNEI.